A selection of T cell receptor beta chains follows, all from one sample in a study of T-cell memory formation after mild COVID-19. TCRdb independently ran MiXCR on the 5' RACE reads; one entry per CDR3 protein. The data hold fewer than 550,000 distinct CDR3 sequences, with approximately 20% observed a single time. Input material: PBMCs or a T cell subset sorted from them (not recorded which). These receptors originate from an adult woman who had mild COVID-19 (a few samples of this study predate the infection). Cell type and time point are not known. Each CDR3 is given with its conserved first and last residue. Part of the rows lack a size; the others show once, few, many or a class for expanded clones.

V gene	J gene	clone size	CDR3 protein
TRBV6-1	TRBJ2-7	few	CASRPGTGNVYEQYF
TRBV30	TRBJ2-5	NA	CAWSVGGRETQYF
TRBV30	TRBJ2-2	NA	CAWNAGRTGELFF
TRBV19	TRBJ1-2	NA	CASNGQGDYGYTF
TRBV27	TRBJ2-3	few	CASGQGDTDTQYF
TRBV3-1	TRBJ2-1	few	CASSQDSGDRGAEQFF
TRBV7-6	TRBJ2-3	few	CASSVKTSGGTDTQYF
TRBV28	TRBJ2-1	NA	CASSYGLLAGGSYNEQFF
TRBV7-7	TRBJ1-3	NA	CASSPGHGNTIYF
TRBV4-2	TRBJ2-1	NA	CASSQDPWGGKQFF
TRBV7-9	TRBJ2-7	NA	CASSTLAGATF
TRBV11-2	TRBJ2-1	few	CASSPFRHGGNEQFF
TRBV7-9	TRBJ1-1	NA	CASSRGEGHGEAFF
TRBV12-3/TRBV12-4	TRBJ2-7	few	CASSSGTSNQYF
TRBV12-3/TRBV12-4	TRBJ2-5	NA	CASSPPRAGTKTQYF
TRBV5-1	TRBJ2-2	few	CASAESFGELFF
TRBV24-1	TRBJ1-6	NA	CATGGTALSPLHF
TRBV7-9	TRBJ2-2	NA	CASSLVPLGGLPHTGELFF
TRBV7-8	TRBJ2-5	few	CASSLERGYQETQYF
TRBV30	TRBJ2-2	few	CAWTPTTGELFF
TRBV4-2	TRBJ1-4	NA	CASSQDYGEKLFF
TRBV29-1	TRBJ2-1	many	CSVENPREAINEQFF
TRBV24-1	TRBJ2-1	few	CATSDLGGRSNEQFF
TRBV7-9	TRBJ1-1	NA	CASSLTDIFTEAFF
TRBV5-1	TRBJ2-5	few	CASSSSGAIQETQYF
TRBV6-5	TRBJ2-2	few	CASSWTGRDRDTGELFF
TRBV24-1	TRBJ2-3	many	CATSDLKFAGVDTQYF
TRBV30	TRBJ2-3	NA	CAWSPTPPEQYF
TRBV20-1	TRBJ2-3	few	CSASLGTGTDTQYF
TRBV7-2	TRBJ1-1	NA	CASSLAGLHTEAFF
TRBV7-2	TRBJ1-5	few	CASSLLPGGGGQPQHF
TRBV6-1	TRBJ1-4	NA	CARHMNTTNEKLFF
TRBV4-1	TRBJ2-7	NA	CASSQPGQGYYEQYF
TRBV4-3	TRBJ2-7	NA	CASSQETGQGAQYF
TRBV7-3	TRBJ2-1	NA	CASSLDRGAHNEQFF
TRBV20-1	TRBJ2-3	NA	CSAVRRGGTDTQYF
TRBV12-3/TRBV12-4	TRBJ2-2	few	CASSPLAGVNTGELFF
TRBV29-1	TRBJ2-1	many	CSYISLSDNEQFF
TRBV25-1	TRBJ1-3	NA	CASSSLTGGNTIYF
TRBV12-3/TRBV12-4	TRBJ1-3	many	CASSLGANSGNTIYF
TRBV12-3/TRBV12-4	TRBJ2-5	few	CASSPWDSLETQYF
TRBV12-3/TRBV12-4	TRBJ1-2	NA	CASRGGRHYGYTF
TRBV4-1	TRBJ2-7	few	CASSQAGIARPYEQYF
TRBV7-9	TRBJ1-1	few	CASSTYRVGTEAFF
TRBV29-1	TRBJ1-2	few	CSVGAGQGLLPANGYTF
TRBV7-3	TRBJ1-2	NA	CASSSPGTGVYGYTF
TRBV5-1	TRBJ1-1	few	CASSEGQRMNTEAFF
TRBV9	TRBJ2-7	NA	CASSGTGGLYEQYF
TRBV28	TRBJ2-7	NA	CASSPRAGELFYEQYF
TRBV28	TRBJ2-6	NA	CASSSYSEANVLTF